A selection of T cell receptor beta chains follows, all from one sample in a study of memory CD4+ T cells and cytomegalovirus serostatus. Profiling relied on immunoSEQ multiplex PCR, and the TCRdb table lists in-frame clones only, not all of them. The sample consists of tens of thousands of clones, 60% to 80% of them appearing once. The sample was memory CD4+ T cells from blood. The origin of the receptors is an adult in good health and CMV-seronegative. CDR3s include the opening cysteine and the closing phenylalanine or tryptophan. D genes are given only for firm matches. Rows give clone size only sometimes, using once, few, many, or a class for an expanded clone.

>.|TRBJ2-2|TRBV11-2|.
TGTGCCAGCAGCTTTGGCGTCGGGGAGCTGTTTTTT
CASSFGVGELFF
>.|TRBJ2-7|TRBV5-4|medium-sized
TGTGCCAGCAGCCCCAGGGGGGGGTACGAGCAGTACTTC
CASSPRGGYEQYF
>.|TRBJ1-1|TRBV5-1|few
TGCGCCAGCAGCACCACAGGGAGCAACATGAACACTGAAGCTTTCTTT
CASSTTGSNMNTEAFF
>.|TRBJ2-1|TRBV27|.
TGTGCCAGCAGGCGGTTGACAGATTACAATGAGCAGTTCTTC
CASRRLTDYNEQFF
>.|TRBJ1-4|TRBV5-4|.
TGTGCCAGCAGCTTATACACCGCAACTAATGAAAAACTGTTTTTT
CASSLYTATNEKLFF
>.|TRBJ2-1|TRBV11-3|.
TGTGCCAGCAGCTTAGGGGCAGCTTACAATGAGCAGTTCTTC
CASSLGAAYNEQFF
>.|TRBJ1-1|TRBV2|.
TGTGCCAGCCGAACAAACAGGGTTGGGACTGAAGCTTTCTTT
CASRTNRVGTEAFF
>TRBD2|TRBJ2-1|TRBV7-8|.
TGTGCCAGCAGCTTAGATGGTGCAGCGGGGGGCTCGGAGCAGTTCTTC
CASSLDGAAGGSEQFF
>TRBD2|TRBJ2-5|TRBV5-1|.
TGCGCCAGCAGCTCCTTAGCGGGGGGAATTCAAGAGACCCAGTACTTC
CASSSLAGGIQETQYF
>TRBD1|TRBJ1-1|TRBV20-1|.
TGCAGTGCCAGGGGGCTAATGGAAGCTTTCTTT
CSARGLMEAFF
>TRBD1|TRBJ2-4|TRBV30|.
TGTGCCTGGAGCGAGGGACAGATTCTAGCCAAAAACATTCAGTACTTC
CAWSEGQILAKNIQYF
>TRBD1|TRBJ2-7|TRBV7-7|.
TGTGCCAGCAGCTTATCGACAGGGGGCGAGCAGTACTTC
CASSLSTGGEQYF
>TRBD1|TRBJ1-2|TRBV6-5|.
TGTGCCAGCAGTCAGACAGGGGGCTATGGCTACACCTTC
CASSQTGGYGYTF
>.|TRBJ1-1|TRBV28|once
TGTGCCAGCCAGGGGTGGGGGAACACTGAAGCTTTCTTT
CASQGWGNTEAFF
>.|TRBJ2-7|TRBV2|.
TGTGCCAGCTCTCTAAGCGGGAAGGGGGCGGGGGAGCAGTACTTC
CASSLSGKGAGEQYF
>.|TRBJ2-5|TRBV4-3|.
TGCGCCAGCAGCCAAGATTTTGCCAGGAAGGGCGAGACCCAGTACTTC
CASSQDFARKGETQYF
>.|TRBJ2-3|TRBV6-5|.
TGTGCCAGCAAAGACGCGGATACGCAGTATTTT
CASKDADTQYF
>.|TRBJ1-5|TRBV30|few
TGTGCCTGGAGTGTACCTGCCCAGGGTAATCAGCCCCAGCATTTT
CAWSVPAQGNQPQHF
>.|TRBJ1-3|TRBV30|.
TGTGCCTGGATCATTGAGGGGATCGGAAACACCATATATTTT
CAWIIEGIGNTIYF
>.|TRBJ1-6|TRBV5-6|.
TGTGCCAGCAGCTTGGGGTCACCGTCAAATTCACCCCTCCACTTT
CASSLGSPSNSPLHF
>.|TRBJ2-2|TRBV4-3|.
TGCGCCAGCAGCCCCCGAAACCAGGGATTCGGGGAGCTGTTTTTT
CASSPRNQGFGELFF
>.|TRBJ2-7|TRBV5-4|.
TGTGCCAGCAGCGGAGGACGAGGGGAATACGAGCAGTACTTC
CASSGGRGEYEQYF
>.|TRBJ2-1|TRBV6-4|.
TGTGCCAGCAGTGGGGGCGAGAGCTCCTACAATGAGCAGTTCTTC
CASSGGESSYNEQFF
>.|TRBJ1-5|TRBV6-5|few
TGTGCCAGCAGAAGGGGCGCTGGCAATCAGCCCCAGCATTTT
CASRRGAGNQPQHF
>.|TRBJ1-2|TRBV20-1|few
TGCAGTCCCTGGGGGGGAGGCTACACCTTC
CSPWGGGYTF
>TRBD1|TRBJ1-3|TRBV30|.
TGTGCCTGGAGTAAGGGACAGGGGGACTCTGGAAACACCATATATTTT
CAWSKGQGDSGNTIYF
>TRBD1|TRBJ2-3|TRBV7-2|once
TGTGCCAGCAGCGCCCGACAGGGGGGGAGCACAGATACGCAGTATTTT
CASSARQGGSTDTQYF
>TRBD1|TRBJ1-4|TRBV4-1|.
TGCGCCAGCAGCCAACGGACAGGGGAAGCAACTAATGAAAAACTGTTTTTT
CASSQRTGEATNEKLFF
>.|TRBJ2-6|TRBV6-5|.
TGTGCCAGCAGTTACTCCAGGGTGCCTGGGGCCAACGTCCTGACTTTC
CASSYSRVPGANVLTF
>.|TRBJ1-2|TRBV5-4|.
TGTGCCAGCGGGAGGGATTCGTCGTATGCTTACGGCTACACCTTC
CASGRDSSYAYGYTF
>.|TRBJ1-6|TRBV6-6|.
TGTGCCAGCAGTTACTCGCCGGGGCAGAGTAATTCACCCCTCCACTTT
CASSYSPGQSNSPLHF
>.|TRBJ2-2|TRBV11-2|few
TGTGCCAGCAGCTCATCGGGGTGGAGGGGGGAGCTGTTTTTT
CASSSSGWRGELFF
>.|TRBJ1-6|TRBV7-2|.
TGTGCCAGCAGCTCAAGGGCCTTCAATTCACCCCTCCACTTT
CASSSRAFNSPLHF
>.|TRBJ1-3|TRBV6-5|.
TGTGCCAGCAGTAAGGGGTTCGGCGGAAACACCATATATTTT
CASSKGFGGNTIYF
>.|TRBJ1-1|TRBV29-1|.
TGCAGCGTCCAAAGGGCCTCGGGGACTGAAGCTTTCTTT
CSVQRASGTEAFF
>TRBD2|TRBJ2-5|TRBV30|.
TGTGCCTGGGGAGTAGCGGGGGGTAAGGAGACCCAGTACTTC
CAWGVAGGKETQYF
>.|TRBJ1-5|TRBV5-5|medium-sized
TGTGCCAGCAGCTTGGGCGTGGGGGTTGGTCAGCCCCAGCATTTT
CASSLGVGVGQPQHF
>.|TRBJ2-6|TRBV11-2|.
TGTGCCAGCAGCTTACAGACCCCCGCGGGGGCCAACGTCCTGACTTTC
CASSLQTPAGANVLTF
>.|TRBJ1-2|TRBV28|.
TGTGCCAGCAGTTTATCGTCCGGGGGACCGAGCTATGGCTACACCTTC
CASSLSSGGPSYGYTF
>.|TRBJ1-6|TRBV30|.
TGTGCCTGGAGTAACTCTCAGAATTCACCCCTCCACTTT
CAWSNSQNSPLHF
>.|TRBJ1-3|TRBV2|.
TGTGCCAGCAGTGAATATGGAAGAATCTCTGGAAACACCATATATTTT
CASSEYGRISGNTIYF
>.|TRBJ1-5|TRBV2|.
TGTGCCAGCATCGGGGCTCTCAATCAGCCCCAGCATTTT
CASIGALNQPQHF
>.|TRBJ2-5|TRBV20-1|.
TGCAGTGCTAGCGCAGGGGAGACCCAGTACTTC
CSASAGETQYF
>.|TRBJ2-3|TRBV30|few
TGTGCCTGCCCGGGGGCATTCACAGATACGCAGTATTTT
CACPGAFTDTQYF
>.|TRBJ1-2|TRBV5-8|.
TGTGCCAGCAGCTTGGGGGGCTGGAAAGGCTACACCTTC
CASSLGGWKGYTF
>TRBD2|TRBJ2-1|TRBV14|.
TGTGCCAGCAGCCCTCAACCGGGACTAATGCTGAATGAGCAGTTCTTC
CASSPQPGLMLNEQFF
>.|TRBJ2-7|TRBV6-1|.
TGTGCCAGCAGTGAAGGGACCCCTACGAAGCAGTACTTC
CASSEGTPTKQYF
>.|TRBJ1-4|TRBV27|once
TGTGCCCCCGTCCGTGGTGAAAAACTGTTTTTT
CAPVRGEKLFF
>.|TRBJ1-4|TRBV6-5|.
TGTGCCAGCAGTTACTCATCAACTAATGAAAAACTGTTTTTT
CASSYSSTNEKLFF
>.|TRBJ2-7|TRBV2|.
TGTGCCAGCAGTGAAGGAGGGTTTTCCCCGATGGGCGAGCAGTACTTC
CASSEGGFSPMGEQYF
>.|TRBJ2-5|TRBV6-5|.
TGTGCCAGCAGTACGGCCCAACAGACCCAGTACTTC
CASSTAQQTQYF
>.|TRBJ1-4|TRBV30|.
TGTGCCTGGCGTCGGATGGAGGAAAAACTGTTTTTT
CAWRRMEEKLFF
>.|TRBJ2-7|TRBV6-1|.
TGTGCCAGCAGTGAAGCACAGTTAAACTACGAGCAGTACTTC
CASSEAQLNYEQYF
>.|TRBJ2-3|TRBV19|few
TGTGCCAGTAGTACACACATGTTCAGCACAGATACGCAGTATTTT
CASSTHMFSTDTQYF
>TRBD1|TRBJ1-4|TRBV28|.
TGTGCCAGCAGTACAACCCGGGACAGGGAAAAACTGTTTTTT
CASSTTRDREKLFF
>.|TRBJ1-1|TRBV6-5|.
TGTGCCAGCAACCGGCGGGGGAAGAACACTGAAGCTTTCTTT
CASNRRGKNTEAFF
>.|TRBJ1-4|TRBV7-9|.
TGTGCCAGCAGCCCTGGACAGAGGGAAAAACTGTTTTTT
CASSPGQREKLFF
>.|TRBJ2-7|TRBV2|.
TGTGCCAGCAGTGGGTGGAGGGCCGGGGTCGAGCAGTACTTC
CASSGWRAGVEQYF
>TRBD2|TRBJ2-7|TRBV15|.
TGTGCCACCAGCAGAGGGCTGGGGGGGGAAATTCAGTACTTC
CATSRGLGGEIQYF
>TRBD1|TRBJ1-4|TRBV13|.
TGTGCCAGCAGCCGCACGATAGGACAGGGGAATGAAAAACTGTTTTTT
CASSRTIGQGNEKLFF